This T cell receptor beta chain stems from a study of blood T cells in healthy people across ages. Using a J-beta primer mix together with a sample-barcoded 5' primer, a second PCR was run for roughly 7 to 12 cycles. A tag from a template-switch adaptor with 12 random nucleotides marked each cDNA molecule. TCRdb ran MiXCR on the 5' RACE reads and lists one entry per CDR3 protein. The profile covers some 1.4 million distinct CDR3 sequences, with 40% to 50% appearing a single time and 7% to 9.5% taken by the ten largest. In its sample, this clonotype was seen a few times. The antigen is undetermined. Study conclusions and caveats: Estimated diversity that came from one million T cells was considered an underestimate.

CDR3 length: 14 residues. The junction had 6 bases not matched to a gene; V was cut back by 6 bases and J by 9 bases. The V call is TRBV12-3 or TRBV12-4, the J call TRBJ1-6; 9 positions match TRBD1. The sequenced material came from blood. The sequence came from a woman aged 18-30 years in good health. CDR3 nucleotides: TGTGCCAGCAGCCCCGGGACAGGGAGTTCACCCCTCCACTTT. This codes for CASSPGTGSSPLHF.